These 28 T cell receptor beta chains were all obtained from the same sample, sequenced in a study of shared clonotypes between healthy human individuals. Using immunoSEQ multiplex PCR, the repertoire was profiled, and TCRdb retains in-frame clones only, with some absent. The data contain about 510,000 clones, about 75% of them singletons. Sequencing was done on a sample of PBMCs. All receptors come from a woman aged 35 to 49 in good health. Some clones in this sample may be carry-over from other donors' samples.

This rearrangement joins TRBV4-1 to TRBJ2-3, with no clear D. Trimming took 3 bases from V and 1 from J, leaving 8 bases between them. The germline V gene encodes CDR1 MGHRA and CDR2 YSYEKL. The CDR3 runs to 14 residues. As DNA, the CDR3 is TGCGCCAGCAGCCACAGAGACGGCACAGATACGCAGTATTTT. Amino acids: CASSHRDGTDTQYF.

The sample holds a few counts of this clone. This CDR3 is CSVQGYTEAFF. DNA for the CDR3: TGCAGCGTGCAGGGATACACTGAAGCTTTCTTT. The rearrangement joins TRBV29-1 to TRBJ1-1; a weak D match, TRBD1 (5 bases). The V end was cut by 6 bases, the J end by 3 bases, with 8 bases between. Germline assignment: CDR1 SQVTM and CDR2 ANQGSEA. CDR3 length equals 11 residues.

Many counts were recorded for this clone. This rearrangement joins TRBV19 to TRBJ2-3, with D perhaps matching TRBD1 or TRBD2 (5 bases each). The germline V and J ends were trimmed by 6 bases and 4 bases, with 17 bases remaining between them. Germline V gene data show CDR1 as LNHDA and CDR2 as SQIVND (reference sequence). The CDR3 contains 15 residues. This CDR3 reads CASSFGTRGADTQYF. CDR3 bases: TGTGCCAGTAGCTTCGGGACGCGAGGCGCAGATACGCAGTATTTT.

The V call is TRBV11-1, the J call TRBJ1-1; D gene unclear. The CDR3 loop spans 13 amino acids. Trimming shortened V by 5 bases and J by 2 bases, and 9 bases separated the two germline ends. CDR1 SGHAT and CDR2 FQDESV come from the germline V gene (reference sequence). The CDR3 protein is CASSQRVNTEAFF. The DNA of the CDR3 is TGTGCCAGCAGCCAACGGGTCAACACTGAAGCTTTCTTT.

This chain uses TRBV11-2 with TRBJ2-7, with TRBD1 identical over 9 bases. This CDR3 spans 16 amino acids. CDR1 and CDR2 from the germline V gene are SGHAT and FQNNGV. V shed 4 bases, J shed 6 bases, and the junction held 13 bases outside the gene matches. CDR3 region: CASSSFLVDRGAEQYF. As DNA, the CDR3 is TGTGCCAGCAGCTCTTTTTTGGTTGACAGGGGGGCCGAGCAGTACTTC.

This rearrangement joins TRBV5-5 to TRBJ2-4; D is ambiguous. The CDR3 is made up of 17 amino acids. V dropped 0 bases and J dropped 1 base, with 14 bases sitting between them. Per germline, CDR1 SGHKS and CDR2 YYEKEE (reference sequence). The CDR3 region has the DNA TGTGCCAGCAGCTTGGGGACCCCCAGGAAGGCCAAAAACATTCAGTACTTC. This codes for CASSLGTPRKAKNIQYF.

Turning to this clone: One base separates it from a far larger clone, so it is likely a read error. The genes are TRBV11-3 and TRBJ2-1; perhaps TRBD2 as D (5 bases). Germline values: CDR1 SGHNT, CDR2 YENEEA. The ends were cut back, 0 bases at V and 0 bases at J, with 9 bases in the middle. The CDR3 sequence is 16 residues long. The DNA for the CDR3 is TGTGCCAGCAGCTTAGATTGGAGGAGCTCCTACAATGAGCAGTTCTTC. This sequence encodes CASSLDWRSSYNEQFF.

On this clone itself: Other DNA sequences in this sample translate to the same CDR3. The gene calls are TRBV19 and TRBJ1-1, with 8 bases fitting TRBD1. The J segment lost 5 bases and the V segment lost 2 bases, leaving 1 base of the junction unmatched. This CDR3 spans 13 amino acids. Germline V gives CDR1 LNHDA, CDR2 SQIVND (reference sequence). CDR3 nucleotide sequence: TGTGCCAGTAGTATAACAGGGGGGACTGAAGCTTTCTTT. Translating it yields CASSITGGTEAFF. Supplemented by reference TRBV19 and TRBJ1-1, the full variable domain reads DGGITQSPKYLFRKEGQNVTLSCEQNLNHDAMYWYRQDPGQGLRLIYYSQIVNDFQKGDIAEGYSVSREKKESFPLTVTSAQKNPTAFYLCASSITGGTEAFFGQGTRLTVV.

The chain has TRBV10-3 and TRBJ2-2, with 8 bases fitting TRBD2. The CDR3 extends over 16 amino acids. V lost 4 bases and J lost 5; bases outside the gene matches: 9. Germline V gene lookup returns CDR1 ENHRY and CDR2 SYGVKD. In DNA, the CDR3 is TGTGCCATCAGTGCACACGCCGGGGGGGAAACCGGGGAGCTGTTTTTT. Protein: CAISAHAGGETGELFF.

This clone was found once. In DNA, the CDR3 is TGCGCCAGCAGCCAAGTTCCCCCCGGGAGGGCGGAGGCCTCCTACAATGAGCAGTTCTTC. Protein sequence: CASSQVPPGRAEASYNEQFF. V and J are TRBV4-1 and TRBJ2-1; 8 nucleotides agree with TRBD2. Germline assignment: CDR1 MGHRA and CDR2 YSYEKL. This CDR3 has 20 residues. Unmatched junction bases numbered 14, after V lost 1 base and J lost 0 bases.

The V and J genes are TRBV28 and TRBJ1-5, with 9 bases that match TRBD1. The CDR3 extends over 17 amino acids. Germline V gene data show CDR1 as MDHEN and CDR2 as SYDVKM. With 6 bases clipped from V and 3 bases from J, the junction kept 12 bases outside the gene matches. CDR3 sequence reads: CASRSLGQGTYNQPQHF. The CDR3 coding sequence is TGTGCCAGCAGGTCCCTGGGACAGGGTACCTACAATCAGCCCCAGCATTTT.

This sequence joins TRBV10-3 and TRBJ2-1, with D unresolved. V was trimmed by 3 bases and J by 4 bases, leaving 7 bases between them. The CDR3 has 13 residues. Germline V gene lookup returns CDR1 ENHRY and CDR2 SYGVKD. CDR3: CAISDGLYNEQFF. The CDR3 coding sequence is TGTGCCATCAGTGATGGGCTTTACAATGAGCAGTTCTTC.

To note about this clone: The junction differs from germline at one of its ends, possibly a read error. The chain has TRBV7-7 and TRBJ2-5, with D perhaps matching TRBD2 (5 bases). CDR3 length equals 15 residues. The germline V gene encodes CDR1 SSHAT and CDR2 FNYEAQ (reference sequence). CDR3 amino acids: CASSLGAANQETQYF. The CDR3 coding sequence is TGTGCTAGCAGCCTCGGAGCGGCTAATCAAGAGACCCAGTACTTC.

The J gene is TRBJ1-4, the V gene TRBV11-2; possibly TRBD1 for D (6 bases). Per the germline V gene, CDR1 is SGHAT and CDR2 is FQNNGV. Trimming took 1 base from V and 5 from J, leaving 17 bases between them. The CDR3 consists of 17 residues. This chain's CDR3 is CASSLVPRGAANEKLFF. DNA of the CDR3: TGTGCCAGCAGCTTAGTCCCCCGGGGGGCGGCGAATGAAAAACTGTTTTTT.

This chain links TRBV2 with TRBJ2-2; no definite D call. The CDR3 is 14 amino acids. The V gene lost 7 bases and the J gene lost 5 bases, with 14 bases spanning the gap. Germline V gives CDR1 SNHLY, CDR2 FYNNEI. This CDR3 is CASNPAAPTGELFF. The CDR3 DNA is TGTGCCAGCAACCCAGCCGCTCCTACCGGGGAGCTGTTTTTT.

The V gene is TRBV7-8, the J gene TRBJ2-7; 7 nucleotides align to TRBD1. J gave up 2 bases and V 5 bases, and 6 bases lay outside the gene matches. The CDR3 covers 14 residues. Per the germline V gene, CDR1 is SGHVS and CDR2 is FQNEAQ. The CDR3 DNA reads TGTGCCAGCAGCATCCGGGACAGCGCCTACGAGCAGTACTTC. Residues: CASSIRDSAYEQYF.

V and J are TRBV28 and TRBJ1-5, with no clear D. Germline CDR1 reads MDHEN; CDR2 reads SYDVKM. V was cut by 2 bases and J by 6 bases, with 17 bases left in between. The length of the CDR3 is 16 residues. The CDR3 spells CASSLMGSGVSQPQHF. CDR3 sequence (DNA): TGTGCCAGCAGTTTAATGGGGTCAGGCGTCAGTCAGCCCCAGCATTTT.

The chain combines TRBV11-2 with TRBJ2-5; 8 bases agree with TRBD1. The CDR3 consists of 13 residues. The V and J ends lost 7 bases and 6 bases, in that order; junction bases with no gene match: 7. The V gene's germline CDR1 is SGHAT and CDR2 FQNNGV. The DNA for the CDR3 is TGTGCCAGCAACGGACAGGGATTTAAGACCCAGTACTTC. This translates into CASNGQGFKTQYF.

The chain recombines TRBV5-6 with TRBJ2-1; D ambiguous. The CDR3 spans 11 residues. Between the trimmed V and J ends, which lost 8 bases and 0 bases, there was a span of 3 bases. Germline values: CDR1 SGHDT, CDR2 YYEEEE. This chain's CDR3 is CASDSYNEQFF. The CDR3 DNA reads as TGTGCCAGTGACTCCTACAATGAGCAGTTCTTC. Combining the CDR3 with reference TRBV5-6 and TRBJ2-1 gives the whole variable domain DAGVTQSPTHLIKTRGQQVTLRCSPKSGHDTVSWYQQALGQGPQFIFQYYEEEERQRGNFPDRFSGHQFPNYSSELNVNALLLGDSALYLCASDSYNEQFFGPGTRLTVL.

The CDR3 spells CASSPLGRGADEQYF. The DNA for the CDR3 is TGTGCCAGCTCACCACTTGGCAGGGGGGCCGACGAGCAGTACTTC. The rearrangement links TRBV18 to TRBJ2-7; the D gene is possibly TRBD1 (7 bases). This CDR3 has 15 residues. With 1 base removed from V and 5 bases from J, the gap between germline ends came to 15 bases. Germline V gene sequence: CDR1 KGHSH, CDR2 LQKENI.

This chain connects TRBV5-1 to TRBJ2-7; D unclear. Germline assignment: CDR1 SGHRS and CDR2 YFSETQ. The ends were cut back, 0 bases at V and 0 bases at J, with 10 bases in the middle. The CDR3 is made up of 15 amino acids. The CDR3 reads CASSLVPDNSYEQYF. The CDR3 DNA follows: TGCGCCAGCAGCTTGGTGCCCGACAACTCCTACGAGCAGTACTTC.

This clone has a single count. The rearrangement links TRBV5-1 to TRBJ2-1, with 10 bases lining up with TRBD2. V trimming: 1 base; J trimming: 5 bases; junction bases outside the gene matches: 3. Germline V gene sequence: CDR1 SGHRS, CDR2 YFSETQ. The CDR3 is 15 amino acids. Here the CDR3 DNA reads TGCGCCAGCAGCTTGACTAGCGGGACCCACAATGAGCAGTTCTTC. This translates into CASSLTSGTHNEQFF.

This clone has only one observation. The CDR3 region is CASSLALMNTEAFF. The CDR3 nucleotides are TGTGCCAGCAGCTTAGCTCTCATGAACACTGAAGCTTTCTTT. The chain carries TRBV11-2 and TRBJ1-1; D remains unclear. V lost 1 base, J lost 0 bases, and 6 bases lay in between. Germline V lookup: CDR1 SGHAT, CDR2 FQNNGV. The CDR3 loop spans 14 amino acids.

This clone was seen only once. This sample includes further DNA sequences coding for the same CDR3. This rearrangement joins TRBV5-6 to TRBJ2-5, with TRBD1 matching 7 bases. Germline lookup yields CDR1 SGHDT and CDR2 YYEEEE. The CDR3 is 13 residues long. Trimming took 4 bases from V and 3 from J; bases not matched to a gene: 3. CDR3 in DNA: TGTGCCAGCAGCCTAACAGGGGAAGAGACCCAGTACTTC. This gives the protein CASSLTGEETQYF. Variable domain in full (rest from reference TRBV5-6 and TRBJ2-5): DAGVTQSPTHLIKTRGQQVTLRCSPKSGHDTVSWYQQALGQGPQFIFQYYEEEERQRGNFPDRFSGHQFPNYSSELNVNALLLGDSALYLCASSLTGEETQYFGPGTRLLVL.

The chain is built from TRBV14 and TRBJ2-6; no firm D call. The CDR3 consists of 16 residues. Germline lookup yields CDR1 SGHDN and CDR2 FVKESK. Trimming removed 1 base from V and 2 bases from J, with 9 bases in between. The CDR3 loop reads CASSQGVRAGANVLTF. In DNA, the CDR3 is TGTGCCAGCAGCCAAGGGGTTAGGGCTGGGGCCAACGTCCTGACTTTC.

This rearrangement joins TRBV15 to TRBJ2-3; possibly TRBD2 for D (5 bases). Per germline, CDR1 LNHNV and CDR2 YYDKDF (reference sequence). Trimming shortened V by 3 bases and J by 4 bases, and 17 bases separated the two germline ends. The CDR3 totals 16 residues. The CDR3 region has the DNA TGTGCCACCAGCAGGTTCGCGGGTTTTAACGCAGATACGCAGTATTTT. Amino acids: CATSRFAGFNADTQYF.

The CDR3 protein is CASQKGALPTYEQYF. CDR3 coding DNA: TGTGCCAGCCAAAAAGGGGCACTACCAACCTACGAGCAGTACTTC. V gene TRBV19 combines with J gene TRBJ2-7; perhaps TRBD1 as D (5 bases). CDR3 length: 15 amino acids. Trimming shortened V by 9 bases and J by 2 bases, and 20 bases separated the two germline ends. Germline CDR1 and CDR2: LNHDA and SQIVND (reference sequence). Full variable domain (outside the CDR3, taken from reference TRBV19 and TRBJ2-7): DGGITQSPKYLFRKEGQNVTLSCEQNLNHDAMYWYRQDPGQGLRLIYYSQIVNDFQKGDIAEGYSVSREKKESFPLTVTSAQKNPTAFYLCASQKGALPTYEQYFGPGTRLTVT.

V gene TRBV15 combines with J gene TRBJ2-3; D might be TRBD2 (6 bases). The V end lost 2 bases, the J end lost 2 bases, and 11 bases lay between the germline ends. The germline V gene encodes CDR1 LNHNV and CDR2 YYDKDF (reference sequence). The CDR3 contains 15 residues. In DNA, the CDR3 is TGTGCCACCAGCAGACCTAGCGAGTCCACAGATACGCAGTATTTT. Encoded protein: CATSRPSESTDTQYF.